This is a list of T cell receptor beta chains from one sample in a study of blood T cell repertoires in COVID-19. Repertoires were generated with immunoSEQ multiplex PCR, while TCRdb's copy carries only in-frame clones and drops some. The table lists about 98,000 clones, 82% of them singletons. The sample taken for sequencing was peripheral blood. These receptors all stem from a man aged 80 or over with acute or convalescent COVID-19. CDR3s include the opening cysteine and the closing phenylalanine or tryptophan. The order of the fields is D gene, clone size, V gene, J gene, CDR3 protein, CDR3 DNA. The D gene is left open where the match is weak. Clone size, where shown, is once, few, many, or a class for clones that have expanded.

TRBD1	NA	TRBV10-3	TRBJ2-5	CAISSGQGKETQYF	TGTGCCATCAGTTCCGGACAGGGGAAAGAGACCCAGTACTTC
TRBD2	NA	TRBV3-1/TRBV3-2	TRBJ2-3	CASSQDKWTSDDTQYF	TGTGCCAGCAGCCAAGATAAATGGACTAGCGATGATACGCAGTATTTT
NA	NA	TRBV7-9	TRBJ2-2	CASSLTGTGELFF	TGTGCCAGCAGCTTAACGGGAACCGGGGAGCTGTTTTTT
NA	NA	TRBV5-1	TRBJ1-6	CASSPTEGRFNSPLHF	TGCGCCAGCAGCCCGACGGAGGGTCGGTTTAATTCACCCCTCCACTTT
TRBD1	NA	TRBV7-2	TRBJ2-1	CASSLEGDRAGNEQFF	TGTGCCAGCAGCTTAGAAGGGGACAGGGCTGGGAATGAGCAGTTCTTC
TRBD2	NA	TRBV7-2	TRBJ2-7	CASSLGLAYEQYF	TGTGCCAGCAGCTTGGGACTAGCCTACGAGCAGTACTTC
NA	NA	TRBV27	TRBJ1-6	CASSFDTQDSPLHF	TGTGCCAGCAGTTTCGACACCCAGGATTCACCCCTCCACTTT
NA	NA	TRBV30	TRBJ2-2	CASGSRANTGELFF	TGTGCCTCTGGCTCGAGGGCAAACACCGGGGAGCTGTTTTTT
NA	NA	TRBV28	TRBJ1-5	CASIKEPNQPQHF	TGTGCCAGCATTAAAGAGCCCAATCAGCCCCAGCATTTT
NA	NA	TRBV14	TRBJ2-2	CASSQEIGQGDDTGELFF	TGTGCCAGCAGCCAAGAGATTGGGCAGGGCGACGACACCGGGGAGCTGTTTTTT
NA	NA	TRBV5-4	TRBJ1-1	CASSVRRRSAEAFF	TGTGCCAGCAGCGTACGCCGGCGAAGCGCTGAAGCTTTCTTT
NA	NA	TRBV10-1	TRBJ2-1	CASSKESSYNEQFF	TGCGCCAGCAGTAAGGAGAGCTCCTACAATGAGCAGTTCTTC
TRBD1	NA	TRBV6-5	TRBJ2-7	CASSRTGDYEQYF	TGTGCCAGCAGTCGGACAGGGGACTACGAGCAGTACTTC
TRBD1	NA	TRBV18	TRBJ1-1	CASSPDGQGEAFF	TGTGCCAGCTCACCCGACGGACAGGGTGAAGCTTTCTTT
TRBD1	NA	TRBV28	TRBJ2-5	CASRNDRVETQYF	TGTGCCAGCAGGAACGACAGGGTCGAGACCCAGTACTTC
NA	NA	TRBV6-5	TRBJ1-1	CASSYGSWNTEAFF	TGTGCCAGCAGTTACGGTAGTTGGAACACTGAAGCTTTCTTT
TRBD1	NA	TRBV29-1	TRBJ2-3	CSVQGVGDTQYF	TGCAGCGTTCAGGGGGTAGGTGATACGCAGTATTTT
NA	NA	TRBV7-8	TRBJ2-7	CASSLEAGGSYEQYF	TGTGCCAGCAGCTTAGAGGCAGGTGGTTCCTACGAGCAGTACTTC
NA	NA	TRBV7-2	TRBJ1-2	CASSLTRTGNYGYTF	TGTGCCAGCAGCTTAACAAGGACGGGAAACTATGGCTACACCTTC
NA	once	TRBV5-4	TRBJ1-2	CASSKQTGTNYGYTF	TGTGCCAGCAGCAAGCAGACAGGTACTAACTATGGCTACACCTTC
TRBD2	NA	TRBV2	TRBJ2-7	CASSELAGEAYEQYF	TGTGCCAGCAGTGAATTGGCGGGAGAGGCCTACGAGCAGTACTTC
NA	NA	TRBV3-1/TRBV3-2	TRBJ1-3	CASSPNRVGNTIYF	TGTGCCAGCAGCCCAAACAGGGTTGGAAACACCATATATTTT
TRBD2	NA	TRBV5-1	TRBJ2-5	CASSGGTSGAGTQYF	TGCGCCAGCAGCGGCGGGACTAGCGGGGCGGGGACCCAGTACTTC
NA	NA	TRBV7-2	TRBJ1-4	CASSHSPSTNEKLFF	TGTGCCAGCAGCCATAGCCCGTCCACTAATGAAAAACTGTTTTTT